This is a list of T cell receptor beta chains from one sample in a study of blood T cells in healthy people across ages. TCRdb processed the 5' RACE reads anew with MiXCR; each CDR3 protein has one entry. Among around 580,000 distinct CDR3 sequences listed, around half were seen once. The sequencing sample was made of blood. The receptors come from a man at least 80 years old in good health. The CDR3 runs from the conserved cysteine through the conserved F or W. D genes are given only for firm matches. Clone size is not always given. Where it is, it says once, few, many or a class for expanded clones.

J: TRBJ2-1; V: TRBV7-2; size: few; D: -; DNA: TGTGCCAGCAGCCCCCCAGGGCAGCGGAATGAGCAGTTCTTC; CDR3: CASSPPGQRNEQFF
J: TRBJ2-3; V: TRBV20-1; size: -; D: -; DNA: TGCAGTGCCGACCGGGGCGGGGGCAGAGATACGCAGTATTTT; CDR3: CSADRGGGRDTQYF
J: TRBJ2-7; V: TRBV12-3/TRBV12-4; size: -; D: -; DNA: TGTGCCAGCAGTCGAAGGGTCCTCGAGCAGTACTTC; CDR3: CASSRRVLEQYF
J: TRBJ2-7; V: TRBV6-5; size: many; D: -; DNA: TGTGCCAGCAGGATCGACCCGAGCTCCTACGAGCAGTACTTC; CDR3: CASRIDPSSYEQYF
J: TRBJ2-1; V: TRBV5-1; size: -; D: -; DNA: TGCGCCAGCAGCTTGGGCGATGACAATGAGCAGTTCTTC; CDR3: CASSLGDDNEQFF
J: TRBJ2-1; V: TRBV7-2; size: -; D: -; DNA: TGTGCCAGCAGCTTAGGACTACTGCAGTTCTTC; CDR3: CASSLGLLQFF
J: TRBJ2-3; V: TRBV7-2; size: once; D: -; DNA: TGTGCCAGCACCCGGCAGGGGAGCACAGATACGCGGTATTTT; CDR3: CASTRQGSTDTRYF
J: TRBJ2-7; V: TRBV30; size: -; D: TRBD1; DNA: TGTGCCTGGAGTAGAGGGACAGTATCCTACGAGCAGTACTTC; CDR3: CAWSRGTVSYEQYF
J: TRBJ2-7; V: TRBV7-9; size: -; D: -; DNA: TGTGCCGGCAGGGAAAGGGGTTCCAGCGGCGAGCAGTACTTC; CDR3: CAGRERGSSGEQYF
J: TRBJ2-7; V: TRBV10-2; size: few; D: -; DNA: TGCGCCAGCAGTGACGGATACGAGCAGTACTTC; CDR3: CASSDGYEQYF
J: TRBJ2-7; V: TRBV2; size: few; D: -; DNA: TGTGCCAGCAGTGAAGGCGCAACAGGCTACTACGAGCAGTACTTC; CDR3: CASSEGATGYYEQYF
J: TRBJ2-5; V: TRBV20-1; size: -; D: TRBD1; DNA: TGCAGTGCTAGCTCGTCCGGGACAGCGGATTTAGGAGAGACCCAGTACTTC; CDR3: CSASSSGTADLGETQYF
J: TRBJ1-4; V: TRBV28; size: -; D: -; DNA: TGTGCCAGCAGGACATTGGCTCTTGAAAAACTGTTTTTT; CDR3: CASRTLALEKLFF
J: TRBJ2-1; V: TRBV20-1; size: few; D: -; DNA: TGCAGTGCAAGCATTAGGAGGACACACAATGAGCAGTTCTTC; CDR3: CSASIRRTHNEQFF
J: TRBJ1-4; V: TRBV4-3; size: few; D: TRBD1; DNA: TGCGCCAGCAGCCAAGGTGGCGGGACAGCGAATGAAAAACTGTTTTTT; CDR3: CASSQGGGTANEKLFF
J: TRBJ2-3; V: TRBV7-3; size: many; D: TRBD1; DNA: TGTGCCAGCAGCTTAATTGGGGCAGGGGGTACCGATACGCAGTATTTT; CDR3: CASSLIGAGGTDTQYF
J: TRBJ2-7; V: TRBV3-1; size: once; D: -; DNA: TGTGCCAGCAGCCATCTGCAGTTCCGACACTACGAGCAGTACTTC; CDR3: CASSHLQFRHYEQYF